This T cell receptor beta chain was obtained from a study of blood T cell repertoires in COVID-19. Overall study: Acute-phase and convalescent COVID-19 samples originated in the United States, Italy and Spain. PBMCs, B-cell-depleted T cells, or T cells provided the cDNA or gDNA that made up the material.

Germline lookup yields CDR1 LGHNA and CDR2 YSLEER. V was pared by 0 bases and J by 4 bases, with 12 bases between. The CDR3 sequence is 15 residues long. TCRdb's table, derived via immunoSEQ multiplex PCR, lists solely in-frame clones and lacks some. The table records fewer than 250,000 clones, 84% of them present only once. The chain combines TRBV4-3 with TRBJ1-2; D is possibly TRBD1 (5 bases). Sequences were obtained from peripheral blood. This TCR was recovered from a woman older than 75 with COVID-19, enrolled during active disease. DNA of the CDR3: TGCGCCAGCAGCCAAGATCCGCAGGGCACCTATGGCTACACCTTC. Amino acids: CASSQDPQGTYGYTF.